What follows is one TCR beta chain and its context. Its antigen is unknown. This sample was included in a study of T-cell reconstitution after alpha-beta-depleted transplantation in children. Germline assignment: CDR1 LNHDA and CDR2 SQIVND (reference sequence). CDR3 length: 14 residues. V was clipped by 7 bases and J by 4 bases, with 16 bases between them. A TCRbeta library incorporating unique molecular identifiers was prepared. TCRdb used MiXCR to reprocess the PCR reads, holding one entry per CDR3 protein. The sample lists 300,000 to 400,000 distinct CDR3 sequences; about 16% were seen once. Study outcomes and limitations: Several hundred expanded graft clones reportedly supplied alpha-beta T cells about two months after transplant. Recipient T cells and thymic progenitors that survived were the source of the high TCRbeta diversity seen at day 60 in some patients. Among T cells one year after transplant, newly produced cells accounted for most counts and diversity.

Here the sequenced sample was PBMCs, mostly from graft donor cells, taken 360 days after TCRalphabeta/CD19-depleted stem cell transplant. This chain joins TRBV19 and TRBJ2-5; TRBD2 is a possible D gene (6 bases). The receptor was derived from a male patient aged 2-15 years who had a stem cell transplant for acute lymphoblastic leukemia, so the T cells may come from the graft donor. The chain's CDR3 is CASKPREAGETQYF. The DNA for the CDR3 is TGTGCCAGTAAACCCCGGGAAGCGGGAGAGACCCAGTACTTC.